Presented here are 27 T cell receptor beta chains from one specimen sequenced in a study of cytomegalovirus exposure and HLA in healthy donors (dated by TCRdb to about 2017). Library generation was performed with the immunoSEQ multiplex PCR assay. A mixture of 60 forward primers for TCR Vbeta segments and 13 reverse primers for TCR Jbeta segments was used in the multiplex PCR. Sourced from immuneACCESS, this table was stored by TCRdb with only in-frame sequences that have V and J called. A share of the clones is absent; for the studies checked, an unresolved V gene accounts for under half, and the remainder has no known explanation. Here the sample has approximately 89,000 clones; roughly 80% occur a single time. The ten top clones hold 3.5% to 4.5% of the sample. Sequencing was done on a sample of PBMCs. These TCRs come from a man younger than 40 in good health and CMV-seronegative.

The chain has TRBV7-9 and TRBJ2-1; D may be TRBD1 (6 bases). This CDR3 has 13 residues. The ends were cut back, 5 bases at V and 5 bases at J, with 10 bases in the middle. The germline V gene has CDR1 SEHNR and CDR2 FQNEAQ (reference sequence). The CDR3 spells CASSLRDNNEQFF. The CDR3 nucleotides are TGTGCCAGCAGCCTCCGGGACAACAATGAGCAGTTCTTC.

The V gene is TRBV7-6, the J gene TRBJ2-2; 8 bases are a match to TRBD2. This CDR3 is built from 16 residues. Germline CDR1 and CDR2: SGHVS and FNYEAQ. V shed 5 bases and J 4 bases; nucleotides not matched to a gene: 9. CDR3 sequence reads: CASSATAGVPTGELFF. The CDR3 DNA reads as TGTGCCAGCAGCGCCACAGCGGGAGTCCCCACCGGGGAGCTGTTTTTT.

The rearrangement uses TRBV29-1 and TRBJ2-7; 10 positions match TRBD2. V lost 4 bases, J lost 0 bases, and 3 bases stayed unmatched. The germline V gene encodes CDR1 SQVTM and CDR2 ANQGSEA. The CDR3 consists of 14 residues. The CDR3 region is CSVGGTSVSYEQYF. The CDR3 DNA reads as TGCAGCGTTGGGGGGACTAGCGTCTCCTACGAGCAGTACTTC.

This sequence joins TRBV5-4 and TRBJ2-3; TRBD1 is a possible D gene (6 bases). V lost 4 bases, J lost 2 bases, and 14 bases lay in between. The CDR3 consists of 15 residues. CDR1 is SGHNT and CDR2 is YYREEE in the germline V gene (reference sequence). CDR3 protein: CASSRDKGSTDTQYF. CDR3 bases: TGTGCCAGCAGCCGGGACAAGGGATCCACAGATACGCAGTATTTT.

V and J are TRBV5-1 and TRBJ2-5, with a weak D call TRBD2 (6 bases). The J call is doubtful: the DNA matches TRBJ2-7 better. The CDR3 spans 15 residues. CDR1 is SGHRS, CDR2 YFSETQ, per germline. DNA of the CDR3: TGCGCCAGCAGCTCCGGTCAGGGAGGCTCCTACGAGCAGTACTTC. Amino acids: CASSSGQGGSYEQYF.

This clone was found a few times. The chain carries TRBV4-3 and TRBJ2-2; D remains ambiguous. Germline CDR1 LGHNA, CDR2 YSLEER. Trimming cost V 5 bases and J 0 bases, with 10 bases left between them. The CDR3 is made up of 15 amino acids. The CDR3 DNA reads as TGCGCCAGCAGCGCAGCAAGCGCGAACACCGGGGAGCTGTTTTTT. Its translation is CASSAASANTGELFF.

This clone was counted a single time. The V gene is TRBV7-9, the J gene TRBJ2-5; D not certain. Trimming removed 2 bases from V and 2 bases from J, with 6 bases in between. Germline V lookup: CDR1 SEHNR, CDR2 FQNEAQ (reference sequence). This CDR3 has 13 amino acids. CDR3: CASSLLAQETQYF. The CDR3 bases are TGTGCCAGCAGCTTACTGGCTCAAGAGACCCAGTACTTC.

This clone was counted once. The chain is built from TRBV27 and TRBJ1-4, with D maybe TRBD1 (6 bases). This CDR3 contains 14 residues. Germline values: CDR1 MNHEY, CDR2 SMNVEV (reference sequence). The V end lost 8 bases, the J end lost 5 bases, and 15 bases lay between the germline ends. CDR3 sequence: CASARGVANEKLFF. The CDR3 DNA sequence: TGTGCCAGCGCCAGGGGCGTGGCAAATGAAAAACTGTTTTTT.

V and J are TRBV5-6 and TRBJ1-3, with no clear D. The CDR3 is 15 amino acids. V was shortened by 0 bases and J by 0 bases, with 7 bases between the two germline ends. Germline lookup yields CDR1 SGHDT and CDR2 YYEEEE. The CDR3 loop reads CASSLARISGNTIYF. The CDR3 region has the DNA TGTGCCAGCAGCTTGGCCAGAATCTCTGGAAACACCATATATTTT.

The genes are TRBV27 and TRBJ2-7, with 7 nucleotides matching TRBD2. Germline V gene data show CDR1 as MNHEY and CDR2 as SMNVEV (reference sequence). The CDR3 contains 14 residues. J lost 3 bases, V lost 6 bases, and 8 bases had no gene match. The CDR3 spells CASRVLGGGYEQYF. The CDR3 DNA is TGTGCCAGCAGGGTTCTGGGGGGGGGCTACGAGCAGTACTTC.

This rearrangement joins TRBV29-1 to TRBJ2-5; weak D call: TRBD2 (5 bases). This CDR3 is 12 amino acids long. V was clipped by 7 bases and J by 3 bases, with 12 bases between them. Per germline, CDR1 SQVTM and CDR2 ANQGSEA. The CDR3 loop reads CSALDGEETQYF. The CDR3 DNA reads as TGCAGCGCCCTGGACGGGGAAGAGACCCAGTACTTC.

This clone was observed once. In DNA, the CDR3 is TGTGCCAGCAGTCCGTTAGGGACAGGGCGTACTGAAGCTTTCTTT. Its protein product is CASSPLGTGRTEAFF. The V call is TRBV27, the J call TRBJ1-1, with 9 bases lining up with TRBD1. This CDR3 region has 15 residues. Germline V gene sequence: CDR1 MNHEY, CDR2 SMNVEV (reference sequence). V dropped 5 bases and J dropped 5; count of bases not matched to a gene: 9.

This sequence joins TRBV6-5 and TRBJ2-7; 7 positions agree with TRBD1. Losses at the gene ends were 3 bases for V and 2 bases for J; bases not matched to a gene: 4. The CDR3 contains 14 residues. The germline gives CDR1 MNHEY, CDR2 SVGAGI. The DNA for the CDR3 is TGTGCCAGCAGTTATCGGCAGGGGGCCTACGAGCAGTACTTC. It yields the protein CASSYRQGAYEQYF.

This sequence joins TRBV19 and TRBJ1-1; 11 bases agree with TRBD1. The CDR3 length is 16 residues. Germline CDR1 reads LNHDA; CDR2 reads SQIVND (reference sequence). V was clipped by 9 bases and J by 4 bases; unmatched bases: 13. For the CDR3, the DNA is TGTGCCAGCTATCCTCGGACCGGGACAGGGGGCACTGAAGCTTTCTTT. The encoded protein is CASYPRTGTGGTEAFF.

J is TRBJ2-5 and V is TRBV5-1; TRBD1 aligns across 10 bases. V dropped 3 bases and J dropped 5; count of bases not matched to a gene: 7. In germline, CDR1 is SGHRS, CDR2 YFSETQ. This CDR3 has 15 residues. The CDR3 is CASSWGQGFEETQYF. The CDR3 DNA sequence: TGCGCCAGCAGCTGGGGACAGGGGTTTGAGGAGACCCAGTACTTC.

The CDR3 region is CASSPFGIYEQYF. DNA for the CDR3: TGTGCCAGCAGTCCCTTCGGGATTTACGAGCAGTACTTC. This sequence joins TRBV6-5 and TRBJ2-7; TRBD2 might be the D (5 bases). The CDR3 totals 13 residues. Trimming cost V 5 bases and J 4 bases, with 12 bases left between them. Looked up from germline, CDR1 is MNHEY and CDR2 is SVGAGI.

The chain employs TRBV7-2 and TRBJ2-7; 9 bases map to TRBD1. V was pared by 5 bases and J by 3 bases, with 11 bases of the junction left unmatched. This CDR3 has 16 amino acids. Germline CDR1 SGHTA, CDR2 FQGNSA. This CDR3 reads CASSRGQGSNLYEQYF. In DNA form, the CDR3 reads TGTGCCAGCAGCCGGGGACAGGGTTCAAACCTCTACGAGCAGTACTTC. The full variable domain, completed using reference TRBV7-2 and TRBJ2-7, is GAGVSQSPSNKVTEKGKDVELRCDPISGHTALYWYRQSLGQGLEFLIYFQGNSAPDKSGLPSDRFSAERTGGSVSTLTIQRTQQEDSAVYLCASSRGQGSNLYEQYFGPGTRLTVT.

The chain carries TRBV6-1 and TRBJ2-2; TRBD1 is a possible D gene (6 bases). Trimming took 7 bases from V and 2 from J, leaving 11 bases between them. CDR3 size: 14 residues. CDR1 and CDR2 (germline): MNHNS, SASEGT. The chain's CDR3 is CASTQGHNTGELFF. Here the CDR3 DNA reads TGTGCCAGCACCCAGGGGCATAACACCGGGGAGCTGTTTTTT.

The table lists this clone with a count of one. The rearrangement joins TRBV11-2 to TRBJ2-5, with 16 bases that match TRBD2. The CDR3 covers 18 residues. Germline V gene lookup returns CDR1 SGHAT and CDR2 FQNNGV. V was pared by 5 bases and J by 5 bases, with 11 bases of the junction left unmatched. CDR3 sequence: CASSRGTSGGAGLETQYF. CDR3 DNA sequence: TGTGCCAGCAGCCGCGGGACTAGCGGGGGGGCCGGGCTGGAGACCCAGTACTTC.

The rearrangement uses TRBV19 and TRBJ1-2; 9 bases match TRBD1. CDR1 is LNHDA and CDR2 is SQIVND in the germline V gene (reference sequence). J lost 3 bases, V lost 5 bases, and 16 bases had no gene match. CDR3 length: 18 residues. CDR3 nucleotides: TGTGCCAGTAGTCCCCCCCGCTATGGGACAGGGCGCGACTATGGCTACACCTTC. Translating gives CASSPPRYGTGRDYGYTF. Complete variable domain (other parts from reference TRBV19 and TRBJ1-2): DGGITQSPKYLFRKEGQNVTLSCEQNLNHDAMYWYRQDPGQGLRLIYYSQIVNDFQKGDIAEGYSVSREKKESFPLTVTSAQKNPTAFYLCASSPPRYGTGRDYGYTFGSGTRLTVV.

This chain connects TRBV30 to TRBJ2-7; TRBD1 aligns across 9 bases. The CDR3 covers 15 residues. Germline assignment: CDR1 GTSNPN and CDR2 SVGIG (reference sequence). Losses at the gene ends were 5 bases for V and 1 base for J; bases not matched to a gene: 9. The CDR3, as DNA: TGTGCCTGGGGCTCCGGGACAGGGTTTTCCTACGAGCAGTACTTC. Amino acids: CAWGSGTGFSYEQYF.

In its sample, this clone was seen once. V usage is TRBV5-1 and J usage is TRBJ2-1; TRBD2 matches 10 bases. The V and J ends lost 0 bases and 5 bases, in that order; junction bases with no gene match: 2. This CDR3 region has 15 residues. Germline CDR1 SGHRS, CDR2 YFSETQ. The DNA of the CDR3 is TGCGCCAGCAGCTTGGACCTAGCGGGGGACAATGAGCAGTTCTTC. Protein product: CASSLDLAGDNEQFF.

As concerns this clone: With a far larger clone one base away, a read error is the likely cause. V gene TRBV10-3 combines with J gene TRBJ2-2; no clear D. Germline-derived CDR1 and CDR2 are ENHRY and SYGVKD. V lost 2 bases, J lost 3 bases, and 4 bases lay in between. The CDR3 totals 13 residues. Here the CDR3 reads CAISERDTGELFF. The CDR3 DNA reads TGTGCCATCAGTGAGCGGGACACCGGGGAGCTGTTTTTT.

This clone has a handful of counts. This chain uses TRBV6-4 with TRBJ1-1; TRBD1 matches at 7 bases. J was trimmed by 8 bases and V by 5 bases; bases with no gene match: 11. Germline values: CDR1 MRHNA, CDR2 SNTAGT. The CDR3 sequence is 14 residues long. This CDR3 reads CASSYTGESKEAFF. Written as DNA, the CDR3 is TGTGCCAGCAGTTATACAGGGGAGTCAAAAGAAGCTTTCTTT.

CDR3 sequence: CASSPRAGQTKQETQYF. CDR3 in DNA: TGTGCCAGCAGTCCTAGGGCGGGACAGACTAAACAAGAGACCCAGTACTTC. The V gene is TRBV27, the J gene TRBJ2-5; TRBD1 might be the D (7 bases). The CDR3 totals 17 residues. In germline, CDR1 is MNHEY, CDR2 SMNVEV (reference sequence). V was pared by 5 bases and J by 2 bases, with 21 bases between.

This clone was detected only a few times. The chain is built from TRBV2 and TRBJ2-5; possible D gene TRBD2, 5 bases. Germline-derived CDR1 and CDR2 are SNHLY and FYNNEI. Trimming took 8 bases from V and 4 from J, leaving 11 bases between them. The CDR3 covers 12 residues. CDR3 bases: TGTGCCAGCGGGAGTCTTGGAGAGACCCAGTACTTC. It codes for CASGSLGETQYF.

J is TRBJ1-3 and V is TRBV7-2, with D perhaps TRBD1 (5 bases). The CDR3 extends over 17 amino acids. The ends were cut back, 2 bases at V and 0 bases at J, with 14 bases in the middle. CDR1 and CDR2 from the germline V gene are SGHTA and FQGNSA. The CDR3 here is CASSLTLDSLSGNTIYF. The CDR3 DNA sequence: TGTGCCAGCAGCTTAACACTCGACAGCCTCTCTGGAAACACCATATATTTT.